The 27 T cell receptor beta chains in this list originate from one sample, sequenced in a study of T cell responses to AZD1222 COVID-19 vaccine. Assay used: immunoSEQ multiplex PCR; TCRdb lists only in-frame clones, some missing. The sample has 180,000 or so clones, roughly 91% seen once. The sequencing used peripheral blood, collected 28 days after the second dose of the MenACWY control vaccine. The receptors come from an adult who received the MenACWY meningococcal vaccine as a control.

The chain has TRBV18 and TRBJ1-3; possibly TRBD1 for D (5 bases). This CDR3 contains 19 residues. V was cut by 4 bases and J by 4 bases, with 26 bases left in between. CDR1 and CDR2 (germline): KGHSH, LQKENI. CDR3 in amino acids: CASSRLQELLESEGNTIYF. The CDR3 DNA follows: TGTGCCAGCTCACGGCTACAGGAACTCCTCGAGAGTGAAGGAAACACCATATATTTT.

The V and J genes are TRBV29-1 and TRBJ2-5, with D unresolved. The CDR3 totals 13 residues. Trimming took 0 bases from V and 4 from J, leaving 9 bases between them. Germline assignment: CDR1 SQVTM and CDR2 ANQGSEA. CDR3 sequence reads: CSVEDEAPETQYF. For the CDR3, the DNA is TGCAGCGTTGAAGATGAGGCACCAGAGACCCAGTACTTC.

The chain joins TRBV19 to TRBJ1-1; D is ambiguous. CDR1 is LNHDA and CDR2 is SQIVND in the germline V gene (reference sequence). The V end lost 6 bases, the J end lost 0 bases, and 11 bases lay between the germline ends. The CDR3 loop spans 14 amino acids. CDR3 sequence (DNA): TGTGCCAGTAGGATAACATTGGTGAACACTGAAGCTTTCTTT. Translated: CASRITLVNTEAFF. The full variable domain, its missing parts supplied by reference TRBV19 and TRBJ1-1, is DGGITQSPKYLFRKEGQNVTLSCEQNLNHDAMYWYRQDPGQGLRLIYYSQIVNDFQKGDIAEGYSVSREKKESFPLTVTSAQKNPTAFYLCASRITLVNTEAFFGQGTRLTVV.

This clone was counted once. The chain is built from TRBV5-6 and TRBJ1-1; 8 nucleotides match TRBD1. Germline CDR1 is SGHDT and CDR2 is YYEEEE. Trimming cost V 0 bases and J 2 bases; bases outside gene matches: 3. The CDR3 is made up of 15 amino acids. The DNA of the CDR3 is TGTGCCAGCAGCTTGGGGGACAGGCCCAACACTGAAGCTTTCTTT. Translating gives CASSLGDRPNTEAFF.

The chain joins TRBV6-5 to TRBJ2-7; 7 bases are a match to TRBD1. CDR3 length: 15 residues. V gave up 5 bases and J gave up 5 bases; unmatched junction bases: 12. CDR1 and CDR2 (germline): MNHEY, SVGAGI. The CDR3 protein is CASSNHRDSSNEQYF. The DNA for the CDR3 is TGTGCCAGCAGTAACCACCGGGACAGCAGCAACGAGCAGTACTTC.

J is TRBJ2-1 and V is TRBV3-1 (or the pseudogene TRBV3-2); 10 positions agree with TRBD2. With 2 bases clipped from V and 1 base from J, the junction kept 2 bases outside the gene matches. The germline V gene has CDR1 LGHDT and CDR2 YNNKEL (reference sequence). The CDR3 spans 16 residues. The CDR3 region is CASSQLAGGSYNEQFF. The CDR3 DNA reads as TGTGCCAGCAGCCAATTAGCGGGGGGTTCCTACAATGAGCAGTTCTTC.

In its sample, this clone was seen once. CDR3 bases: TGTGCCAGCAGCTTAGCGGCACAGGGGTATGGCTACACCTTC. Translated, it gives CASSLAAQGYGYTF. The chain is built from TRBV7-9 and TRBJ1-2; the match to TRBD1 covers 7 bases. V shed 0 bases, J shed 5 bases, and the junction held 3 bases outside the gene matches. This CDR3 is 14 amino acids long. CDR1 and CDR2 from the germline V gene are SEHNR and FQNEAQ (reference sequence).

CDR3 protein: CASSLAGVLAKNIQYF. DNA of the CDR3: TGTGCCAGCAGTTTAGCGGGAGTTCTAGCCAAAAACATTCAGTACTTC. V and J are TRBV28 and TRBJ2-4; the match to TRBD2 covers 7 bases. Trimming at V came to 2 bases and at J to 0 bases, leaving 4 bases not matched to a gene. Germline assignment: CDR1 MDHEN and CDR2 SYDVKM. The CDR3 covers 16 residues.

This chain connects TRBV5-1 to TRBJ1-2; D is unresolved. Per the germline V gene, CDR1 is SGHRS and CDR2 is YFSETQ. CDR3 size: 10 residues. Trimming took off 4 bases at V and 8 bases at J, with 6 bases between the two ends. The CDR3 nucleotides read TGCGCCAGCAGCACCAAGGGCTACACCTTC. Its translation: CASSTKGYTF.

J is TRBJ2-1 and V is TRBV12-3 or TRBV12-4, with 7 positions matching TRBD2. This CDR3 is built from 12 residues. The ends lost 6 bases at V and 6 bases at J; junction bases unmatched: 2. Here the CDR3 reads CASSRTSNEQFF. The CDR3 DNA follows: TGTGCCAGCAGCCGGACTAGCAATGAGCAGTTCTTC.

The chain joins TRBV2 to TRBJ1-3; TRBD1 is a possible D gene (5 bases). CDR1 and CDR2 (germline): SNHLY, FYNNEI. The CDR3 sequence is 14 residues long. Trimming cost V 4 bases and J 3 bases, with 10 bases left between them. DNA for the CDR3: TGTGCCAGCAGTGGGGAGGGGTTTGGAAACACCATATATTTT. This gives the protein CASSGEGFGNTIYF.

The chain uses TRBV18 and TRBJ1-2, with TRBD1 identical over 9 bases. The CDR3 sequence is 15 residues long. Per the germline V gene, CDR1 is KGHSH and CDR2 is LQKENI. The V gene end was trimmed by 4 bases and the J gene end by 4 bases; junction bases not matched to a gene: 7. CDR3 coding DNA: TGTGCCAGCTCACAGCGACAGGGGGTTCCCTATGGCTACACCTTC. Amino acid sequence: CASSQRQGVPYGYTF.

V is TRBV7-9 and J is TRBJ1-1; D is possibly TRBD1 (5 bases). The CDR3 has 12 amino acids. From germline, CDR1 is SEHNR and CDR2 FQNEAQ (reference sequence). V lost 3 bases and J 3 bases, leaving 5 bases between the germline ends. CDR3 residues: CASSLTDTEAFF. CDR3 DNA: TGTGCCAGCAGCTTGACAGACACTGAAGCTTTCTTT.

V usage is TRBV7-6 and J usage is TRBJ2-2; D possibly corresponds to TRBD2 (6 bases). Germline CDR1 reads SGHVS; CDR2 reads FNYEAQ. Trimming removed 2 bases from V and 0 bases from J, with 10 bases in between. This CDR3 contains 16 residues. CDR3 residues: CASSLIAGTNTGELFF. The CDR3 bases are TGTGCCAGCAGCTTAATTGCGGGGACGAACACCGGGGAGCTGTTTTTT. Full variable domain (rest looked up from reference TRBV7-6 and TRBJ2-2): GAGVSQSPRYKVTKRGQDVALRCDPISGHVSLYWYRQALGQGPEFLTYFNYEAQQDKSGLPNDRFSAERPEGSISTLTIQRTEQRDSAMYRCASSLIAGTNTGELFFGEGSRLTVL.

The genes are TRBV11-2 and TRBJ1-2, with D hard to call. The CDR3 totals 15 residues. V lost 2 bases and J 3 bases, leaving 13 bases between the germline ends. The V gene's germline CDR1 is SGHAT and CDR2 FQNNGV. CDR3 in amino acids: CASSLSFHRDYGYTF. In DNA, the CDR3 is TGTGCCAGCAGCTTAAGTTTTCACAGAGACTATGGCTACACCTTC.

The rearrangement uses TRBV20-1 and TRBJ2-1, with D unresolved. The germline gives CDR1 DFQATT, CDR2 SNEGSKA (reference sequence). V lost 6 bases and J lost 3, with 6 bases in between. The CDR3 spans 11 residues. The CDR3 protein is CSATHYNEQFF. In DNA, the CDR3 is TGCAGTGCCACACACTACAATGAGCAGTTCTTC.

The chain couples TRBV28 to TRBJ1-5, with a weak D call TRBD1 (5 bases). CDR1 and CDR2 from the germline V gene are MDHEN and SYDVKM. V was shortened by 2 bases and J by 5 bases, with 13 bases between the two germline ends. The CDR3 extends over 15 amino acids. The CDR3 loop reads CASSLGAPRYQPQHF. In nucleotides, the CDR3 is TGTGCCAGCAGTTTAGGGGCCCCAAGGTATCAGCCCCAGCATTTT.

As concerns this clone: The same CDR3 also results from other DNA sequences found in this sample. The V call is TRBV18, the J call TRBJ1-1; D may be TRBD1 (5 bases). Germline lookup yields CDR1 KGHSH and CDR2 LQKENI. The CDR3 totals 13 residues. V lost 3 bases and J 5 bases, leaving 10 bases between the germline ends. The CDR3 sequence is CASSPGANTEAFF. The DNA of the CDR3 is TGTGCCAGCTCACCCGGGGCAAATACTGAAGCTTTCTTT.

The chain links TRBV28 to TRBJ1-5; a weak D match, TRBD1 (6 bases). CDR1 is MDHEN, CDR2 SYDVKM, per germline. This CDR3 spans 14 amino acids. V lost 4 bases, J lost 6 bases, and 13 bases lay in between. The CDR3 is CASSSEGETQPQHF. The CDR3 nucleotides read TGTGCCAGCAGTTCTGAGGGGGAGACTCAGCCCCAGCATTTT.

The chain is built from TRBV3-1 (or the pseudogene TRBV3-2) and TRBJ2-7; possible D gene TRBD1, 5 bases. V gave up 4 bases and J gave up 3 bases, with 10 bases separating them. CDR1 is LGHDT, CDR2 YNNKEL, per germline (reference sequence). The CDR3 contains 13 residues. DNA for the CDR3: TGTGCCAGCAGCCGCATGCAGGGCTACGAGCAGTACTTC. Its protein is CASSRMQGYEQYF.

This clone was found once. The chain has TRBV4-1 and TRBJ2-7, with 8 bases that match TRBD2. The germline CDR1 and CDR2 sequences are MGHRA and YSYEKL. The junction had 7 bases not matched to a gene; V was cut back by 0 bases and J by 6 bases. The length of the CDR3 is 15 residues. CDR3 loop: CASSQEGTRTGEQYF. CDR3 bases: TGCGCCAGCAGCCAAGAAGGGACTAGGACTGGCGAGCAGTACTTC.

The CDR3 DNA follows: TGTGCCACCAGCCGGAACGGACTTCTGAGGGTAAATGAGCAGTTCTTC. Translating gives CATSRNGLLRVNEQFF. The J gene is TRBJ2-1, the V gene TRBV24-1; a possible D gene is TRBD2 (5 bases). This CDR3 has 16 amino acids. Germline CDR1 KGHDR, CDR2 SFDVKD. Trimming took 7 bases from V and 7 from J, leaving 22 bases between them.

In nucleotides, the CDR3 is TGCAGTGGACAGGGCTATGGCTACACCTTC. Protein product: CSGQGYGYTF. This sequence joins TRBV20-1 and TRBJ1-2; 7 nucleotides align to TRBD1. The CDR3 consists of 10 residues. CDR1 is DFQATT, CDR2 SNEGSKA, per germline (reference sequence). Germline trimming cut 7 bases from V and 4 bases from J; bases unmatched to any gene: 0.

J is TRBJ2-7 and V is TRBV19; 10 positions agree with TRBD1. The CDR3 sequence is 16 residues long. Germline V CDR1 and CDR2: LNHDA, SQIVND (reference sequence). V lost 3 bases to trimming and J lost 5 bases; unmatched junction nucleotides: 10. CDR3 nucleotide sequence: TGTGCCAGTAGTATTGAAACGGGACAGGGGTATAACGAGCAGTACTTC. Translation: CASSIETGQGYNEQYF.

This chain joins TRBV30 and TRBJ1-3; D unresolved. V dropped 0 bases and J dropped 0 bases, with 9 bases sitting between them. There are 15 residues in the CDR3. Germline V gene lookup returns CDR1 GTSNPN and CDR2 SVGIG (reference sequence). The CDR3 DNA follows: TGTGCCTGGAGTGTAAGCCTCTTCTCTGGAAACACCATATATTTT. It translates to CAWSVSLFSGNTIYF.

J is TRBJ1-2 and V is TRBV28, with TRBD1 as a possible D gene (5 bases). V was shortened by 6 bases and J by 6 bases, with 11 bases between the two germline ends. Germline CDR1 is MDHEN and CDR2 is SYDVKM. CDR3 length: 12 amino acids. DNA of the CDR3: TGTGCCAGCAGCTCAGGGTGGGATGGCTACACCTTC. Translating gives CASSSGWDGYTF.

The chain joins TRBV7-2 to TRBJ2-2, with TRBD2 matching 13 bases. Germline CDR1 is SGHTA and CDR2 is FQGNSA. V shed 4 bases and J 6 bases; nucleotides not matched to a gene: 5. The CDR3 has 16 residues. CDR3: CASSSRLAGGPGELFF. CDR3 DNA sequence: TGTGCCAGCAGCTCTCGACTAGCGGGGGGTCCCGGGGAGCTGTTTTTT.